This TCR beta chain derives from a study of untreated major depressive disorder. Every depressed patient was matched in pairs with a non-depressed control on sex, age, current smoking status and body mass index. Every participant had European ancestry. The CDR3 is 16 residues long. CDR1 and CDR2 (germline): SGDLS, YYNGEE. Deletions cut 0 bases from V and 1 base from J, with 8 bases between. Sequencing used immunoSEQ multiplex PCR; TCRdb keeps in-frame clones, though not all of them. The repertoire holds about 21,000 clones, with 85% to 90% as singletons. Sequencing was carried out using CD4+ T cells from PBMCs. This TCR was recovered from a woman between 40 and 55 years old in good health. V is TRBV9 and J is TRBJ2-6; tentative D call: TRBD1 (5 bases). For the CDR3, the DNA is TGTGCCAGCAGCGTAGTGTCAGGGTCTGGGGCCAACGTCCTGACTTTC. Amino acids: CASSVVSGSGANVLTF. The full variable domain, rest sourced from reference TRBV9 and TRBJ2-6, is DSGVTQTPKHLITATGQRVTLRCSPRSGDLSVYWYQQSLDQGLQFLIQYYNGEERAKGNILERFSAQQFPDLHSELNLSSLELGDSALYFCASSVVSGSGANVLTFGAGSRLTVL.